This TCR beta chain is from a study of shared clonotypes between healthy human individuals. Germline V gene sequence: CDR1 MNHNS, CDR2 SASEGT. V lost 10 bases and J lost 2, with 11 bases in between. CDR3 length equals 13 residues. Sequenced by immunoSEQ multiplex PCR; TCRdb stores in-frame clones only, minus some. Of some 2,000,000 clones in the sample, about 94% were seen once. This clone was picked up one time. V is TRBV6-1 and J is TRBJ2-2; no definite D call. The sequenced material came from naive CD4+ T cells sorted from blood. Subset given: CD45RA+ positively selected. The sequence was collected from a man between 18 and 29 years old in good health. In DNA form, the CDR3 reads TGTGCCACGGCCGGACGCAACACCGGGGAGCTGTTTTTT. Translated, it gives CATAGRNTGELFF.